This is a list of T cell receptor beta chains from one sample in a study of T cell responses to AZD1222 COVID-19 vaccine. Assay: immunoSEQ multiplex PCR; the TCRdb copy retains only in-frame clones and omits some. The sample has under 140,000 clones, 85% to 95% seen once. Here the sequenced sample was peripheral blood, taken on day 0 of AZD1222 vaccination. The source is an adult in good health. CDR3s leave out the opening cysteine and the closing phenylalanine or tryptophan.

TRBJ1-3 TRBV5-1 ASSLDRVGGNTIY
TRBJ2-1 TRBV5-1 ASSLSGGASGSYNEQF
TRBJ1-4 TRBV30 AWSRSREKLF
TRBJ1-4 TRBV2 ASVGGNNEKLF
TRBJ2-7 TRBV6-5 ASSYEWSREQY
TRBJ2-7 TRBV11-2 ASSLGLGAGDHEQY
TRBJ2-1 TRBV10-1 ASSERVAGGYNEQF
TRBJ2-2 TRBV6-5 ASSYVDGTGELF
TRBJ2-1 TRBV6-5 ASSYLGEREQF
TRBJ1-5 TRBV28 ASRLKQGYSNQPQH
TRBJ1-1 TRBV6-1 ASSEGTGPSYF